The present entry profiles one T cell receptor (beta chain) with its context. These data belong to a study of shared clonotypes between healthy human individuals. Profiling relied on immunoSEQ multiplex PCR, and the TCRdb table lists in-frame clones only, not all of them. The sample yields approximately 2,000,000 clones, 80% to 95% seen once. The germline V gene encodes CDR1 SGHTA and CDR2 FQGTGA. V was shortened by 4 bases and J by 0 bases, with 7 bases between the two germline ends. This CDR3 region has 15 residues. V is TRBV7-3 and J is TRBJ2-6; D unclear. The clonotype was recovered from a man aged 18 to 30 in good health. Some clones in this sample may be carry-over from other donors' samples. Sequencing was done on a sample of naive CD4+ T cells from PBMCs. As for subset: CD45RA+ positively selected. The CDR3 sequence is CASSSQNSGANVLTF. CDR3 DNA: TGTGCCAGCAGCTCCCAGAACTCTGGGGCCAACGTCCTGACTTTC.